This T cell receptor beta chain appears in the sequencing data of a study of T cell changes during pregnancy in multiple sclerosis. TCRdb keeps only in-frame clones here, not all; method: immunoSEQ multiplex PCR. The sample consists of around 62,000 clones, roughly nine tenths of them appearing once. The germline V and J ends were trimmed by 2 bases and 3 bases, with 18 bases remaining between them. The CDR3 is 17 residues long. Looked up from germline, CDR1 is SGDLS and CDR2 is YYNGEE. This material consisted of CD4+ T cells from peripheral blood mononuclear cells, taken in the first trimester of pregnancy. The chain carries TRBV9 and TRBJ2-1, with TRBD1 as a possible D gene (5 bases). This TCR derives from a female donor with multiple sclerosis, enrolled in a pregnancy study. This chain's CDR3 is CASSVGQQLLNYNEQFF. CDR3 DNA sequence: TGTGCCAGCAGCGTCGGACAACAGCTTCTAAACTACAATGAGCAGTTCTTC.